This TCR beta chain was sequenced for a study of T cell changes during pregnancy in multiple sclerosis. Data came from immunoSEQ multiplex PCR; TCRdb stores just in-frame clones and leaves some out. The data show roughly 80,000 clones, 90% to 95% seen once. The germline gives CDR1 SGHKS, CDR2 YYEKEE (reference sequence). The V gene end was trimmed by 4 bases and the J gene end by 3 bases; junction bases not matched to a gene: 9. CDR3 length: 16 amino acids. The receptor comes from a female donor with multiple sclerosis, enrolled in a pregnancy study. The source was peripheral blood, collected in the first trimester of pregnancy. The rearrangement links TRBV5-5 to TRBJ2-2; 7 positions agree with TRBD1. CDR3: CASSPGRGRDTGELFF. The CDR3 coding sequence is TGTGCCAGCAGCCCTGGAAGGGGGCGGGACACCGGGGAGCTGTTTTTT.